One and the same sample provided the 6 T cell receptor beta chains below, sequenced in a study of read filtering for tumor transcriptome and immune sequencing. The library was built from around 400 ng RNA with molecular barcoded adaptors for alpha/delta and beta/gamma chains. Using its own MiXCR run on the reads, TCRdb lists one record per CDR3 protein. Counted here are some 140,000 distinct CDR3 sequences, roughly an eighth occurring once; the ten biggest clones make up around 8.3%. The sample was a population of CD138-negative cells sorted from bone marrow. These receptors all come from a donor at least 40 years old with multiple myeloma.

The chain joins TRBV6-2 or TRBV6-3 to TRBJ2-1; no definite D call. Germline V gives CDR1 MNHEY, CDR2 SVGEGT. The CDR3 extends over 17 amino acids. Deletions cut 4 bases from V and 5 bases from J, with 21 bases between. The CDR3 nucleotides read TGTGCCAGCAGTTTTCCCCGACTGGGCTCCTTACACAATGAGCAGTTCTTC. As protein: CASSFPRLGSLHNEQFF.

This clonotype showed up many times. CDR3 region: CASSLKGPNTEAFF. CDR3 bases: TGTGCCAGCAGCTTAAAGGGGCCAAACACTGAAGCTTTCTTT. V and J are TRBV7-9 and TRBJ1-1, with D possibly matching TRBD1 (5 bases). Germline V gene lookup returns CDR1 SEHNR and CDR2 FQNEAQ (reference sequence). V gave up 2 bases and J gave up 2 bases, with 9 bases separating them. The CDR3 totals 14 residues.

In the case of this clonotype: A much larger clonotype is one base distant, so this may be a read error. CDR3 region: CASSLQGADSPRHF. Written as DNA, the CDR3 is TGTGCCAGCAGTCTACAGGGTGCTGATTCACCCCGCCACTTT. The gene calls are TRBV6-6 and TRBJ1-6; tentatively, D is TRBD1 (6 bases). This CDR3 has 14 residues. CDR1 and CDR2 (germline): MNHNY, SVGAGI (reference sequence).

This clonotype was found many times. The chain recombines TRBV11-3 with TRBJ1-5, with D maybe TRBD1 (5 bases). The germline V gene encodes CDR1 SGHNT and CDR2 YENEEA. CDR3 length: 13 residues. V gave up 3 bases and J gave up 5 bases, with 8 bases separating them. CDR3 loop: CASSLTAYQPQHF. In DNA form, the CDR3 reads TGTGCCAGCAGCTTGACAGCCTATCAGCCCCAGCATTTT.

The chain couples TRBV25-1 to TRBJ1-1; TRBD1 is a possible D gene (6 bases). V dropped 8 bases and J dropped 5 bases, with 15 bases sitting between them. CDR1 is MGHDK, CDR2 SYGVNS, per germline. This CDR3 is built from 13 residues. This chain's CDR3 is CASRGLGVTEAFF. CDR3 DNA: TGTGCCAGCCGGGGGCTAGGAGTGACTGAAGCTTTCTTT.

This clonotype has a count of ten or more. This rearrangement joins TRBV4-3 to TRBJ1-2; D is undetermined. Germline V CDR1 and CDR2: LGHNA, YSLEER. The CDR3 has 20 residues. Trimming cost V 0 bases and J 5 bases, with 28 bases left between them. The CDR3 here is CASSQDALSFDGRENYGYTF. Written as DNA, the CDR3 is TGCGCCAGCAGCCAAGATGCCCTATCCTTTGACGGCAGAGAAAATTATGGCTACACCTTC.